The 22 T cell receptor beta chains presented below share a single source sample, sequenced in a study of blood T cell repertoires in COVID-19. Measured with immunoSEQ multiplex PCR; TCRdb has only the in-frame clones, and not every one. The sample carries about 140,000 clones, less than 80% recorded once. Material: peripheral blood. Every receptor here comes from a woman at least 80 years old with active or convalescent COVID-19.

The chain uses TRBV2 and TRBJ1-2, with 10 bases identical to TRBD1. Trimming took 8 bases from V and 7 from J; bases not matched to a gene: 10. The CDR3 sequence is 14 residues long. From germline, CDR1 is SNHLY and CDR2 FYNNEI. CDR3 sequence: CASGMGDRGGGYTF. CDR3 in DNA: TGTGCCAGCGGAATGGGGGACAGGGGTGGTGGCTACACCTTC.

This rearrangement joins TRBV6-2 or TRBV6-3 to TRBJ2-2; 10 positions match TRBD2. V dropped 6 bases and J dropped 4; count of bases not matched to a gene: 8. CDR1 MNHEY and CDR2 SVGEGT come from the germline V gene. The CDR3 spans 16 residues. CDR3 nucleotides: TGTGCCAGCAGCTCAAGCGGGGGGGCGGGCACCGGGGAGCTGTTTTTT. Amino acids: CASSSSGGAGTGELFF.

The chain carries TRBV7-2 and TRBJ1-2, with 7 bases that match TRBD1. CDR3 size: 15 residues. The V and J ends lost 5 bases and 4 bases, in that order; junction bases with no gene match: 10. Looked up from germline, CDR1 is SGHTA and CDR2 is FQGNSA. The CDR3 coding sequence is TGTGCCAGCAGCGAGGGGGCAGGACAAGCCTATGGCTACACCTTC. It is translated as CASSEGAGQAYGYTF.

CDR3 sequence reads: CASSQEGESYEQYF. As DNA, the CDR3 is TGCGCCAGCAGCCAAGAAGGGGAAAGCTACGAGCAGTACTTC. The chain couples TRBV4-1 to TRBJ2-7, with D perhaps TRBD1 (5 bases). The CDR3 contains 14 residues. V lost 0 bases, J lost 3 bases, and 9 bases lay in between. Germline lookup yields CDR1 MGHRA and CDR2 YSYEKL.

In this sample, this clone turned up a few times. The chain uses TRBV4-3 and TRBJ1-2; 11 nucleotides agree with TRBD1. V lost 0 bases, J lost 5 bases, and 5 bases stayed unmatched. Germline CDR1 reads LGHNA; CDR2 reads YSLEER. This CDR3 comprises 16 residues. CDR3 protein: CASSQDRDRGFYGYTF. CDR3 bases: TGCGCCAGCAGCCAAGATCGGGACAGGGGGTTTTATGGCTACACCTTC.

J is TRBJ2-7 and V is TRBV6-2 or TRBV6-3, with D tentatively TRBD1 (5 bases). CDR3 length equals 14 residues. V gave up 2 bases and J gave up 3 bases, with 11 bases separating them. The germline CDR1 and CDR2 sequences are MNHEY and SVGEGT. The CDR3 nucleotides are TGTGCCAGCAGTTACGCAGGGTCTCGCTACGAGCAGTACTTC. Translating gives CASSYAGSRYEQYF.

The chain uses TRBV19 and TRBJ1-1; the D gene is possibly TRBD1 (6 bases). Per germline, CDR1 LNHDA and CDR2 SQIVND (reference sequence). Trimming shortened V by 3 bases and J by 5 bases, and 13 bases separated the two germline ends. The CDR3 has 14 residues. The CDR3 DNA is TGTGCCAGTAGTATCGGGAGGAGGGGGACTGAAGCTTTCTTT. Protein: CASSIGRRGTEAFF.

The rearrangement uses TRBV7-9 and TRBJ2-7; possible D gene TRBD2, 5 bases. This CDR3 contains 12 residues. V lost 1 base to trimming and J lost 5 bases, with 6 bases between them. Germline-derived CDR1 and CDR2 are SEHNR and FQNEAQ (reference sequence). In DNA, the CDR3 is TGTGCCAGCAGCTTAGTGAGGGACGAGCAGTACTTC. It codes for CASSLVRDEQYF.

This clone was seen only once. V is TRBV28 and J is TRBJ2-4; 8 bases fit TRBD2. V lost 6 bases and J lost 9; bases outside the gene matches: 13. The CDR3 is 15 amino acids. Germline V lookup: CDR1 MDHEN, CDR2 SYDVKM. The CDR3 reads CASSPPGAGAIIQYF. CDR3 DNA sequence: TGTGCCAGCAGCCCTCCGGGAGCGGGGGCCATCATTCAGTACTTC.

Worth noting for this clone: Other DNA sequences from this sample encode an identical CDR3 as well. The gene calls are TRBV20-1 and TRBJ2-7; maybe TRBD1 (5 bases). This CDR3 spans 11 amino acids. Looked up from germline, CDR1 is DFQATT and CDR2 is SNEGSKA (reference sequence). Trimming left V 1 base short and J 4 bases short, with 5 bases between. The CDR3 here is CSARGQYEQYF. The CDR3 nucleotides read TGCAGTGCTAGAGGACAGTACGAGCAGTACTTC.

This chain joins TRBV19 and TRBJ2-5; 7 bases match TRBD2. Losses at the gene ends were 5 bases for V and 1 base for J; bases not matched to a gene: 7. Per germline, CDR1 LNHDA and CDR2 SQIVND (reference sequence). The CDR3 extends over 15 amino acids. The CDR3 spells CASSVVGGGQETQYF. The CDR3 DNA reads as TGTGCCAGTAGTGTGGTAGGCGGGGGCCAAGAGACCCAGTACTTC.

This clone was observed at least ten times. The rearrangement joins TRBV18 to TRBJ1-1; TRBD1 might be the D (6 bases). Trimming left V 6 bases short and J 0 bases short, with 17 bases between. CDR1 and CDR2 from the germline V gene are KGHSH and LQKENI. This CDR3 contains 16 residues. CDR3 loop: CASSTTGTTLNTEAFF. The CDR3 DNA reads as TGTGCCAGCTCCACGACAGGTACTACCTTGAACACTGAAGCTTTCTTT.

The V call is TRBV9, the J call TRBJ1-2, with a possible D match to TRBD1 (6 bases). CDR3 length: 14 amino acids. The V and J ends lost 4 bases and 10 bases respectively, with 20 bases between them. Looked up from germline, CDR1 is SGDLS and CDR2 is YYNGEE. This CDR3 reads CASSPHLRQDDYTF. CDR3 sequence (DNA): TGTGCCAGCAGCCCACATCTTAGACAGGACGACTACACCTTC.

CDR3 in amino acids: CASRVRATGGKGGELFF. The CDR3 coding sequence is TGTGCCAGCAGAGTCCGAGCGACAGGGGGCAAGGGCGGGGAGCTGTTTTTT. The chain couples TRBV3-1 (or the pseudogene TRBV3-2) to TRBJ2-2, with 10 bases fitting TRBD1. Germline V gene sequence: CDR1 LGHDT, CDR2 YNNKEL (reference sequence). Unmatched junction bases numbered 14, after V lost 6 bases and J lost 7 bases. The CDR3 is 17 amino acids.

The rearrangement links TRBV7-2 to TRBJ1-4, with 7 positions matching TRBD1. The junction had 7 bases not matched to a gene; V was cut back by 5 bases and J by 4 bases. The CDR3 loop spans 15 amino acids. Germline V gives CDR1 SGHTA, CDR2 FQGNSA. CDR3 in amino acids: CASSTTGTDNEKLFF. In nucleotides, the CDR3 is TGTGCCAGCAGCACCACCGGGACAGATAATGAAAAACTGTTTTTT.

The CDR3 nucleotides read TGTGCCAGCAGTGAGGACTTTAATTCACCCCTCCACTTT. Protein sequence: CASSEDFNSPLHF. This chain uses TRBV6-1 with TRBJ1-6; D is ambiguous. Germline V gene data show CDR1 as MNHNS and CDR2 as SASEGT. There are 13 residues in the CDR3. Trimming removed 3 bases from V and 6 bases from J, with 6 bases in between.

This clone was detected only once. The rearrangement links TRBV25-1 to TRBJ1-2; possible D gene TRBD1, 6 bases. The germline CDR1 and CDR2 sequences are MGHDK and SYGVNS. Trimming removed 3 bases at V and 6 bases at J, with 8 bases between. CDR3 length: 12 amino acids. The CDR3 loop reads CASSDQGNGYTF. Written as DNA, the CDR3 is TGTGCCAGCAGTGACCAGGGGAATGGCTACACCTTC.

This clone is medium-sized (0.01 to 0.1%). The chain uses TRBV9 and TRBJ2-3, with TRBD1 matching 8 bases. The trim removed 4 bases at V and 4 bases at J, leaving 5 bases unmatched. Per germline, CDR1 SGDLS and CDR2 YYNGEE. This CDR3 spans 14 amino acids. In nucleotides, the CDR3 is TGTGCCAGCAGCTTCTTGGACAGGGCAGATACGCAGTATTTT. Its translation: CASSFLDRADTQYF.

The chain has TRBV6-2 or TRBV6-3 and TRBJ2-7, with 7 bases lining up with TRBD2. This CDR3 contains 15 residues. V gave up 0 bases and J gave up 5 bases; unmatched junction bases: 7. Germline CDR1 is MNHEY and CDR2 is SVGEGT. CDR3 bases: TGTGCCAGCAGTTACTCCGGGGGGTCTTTCCACGAGCAGTACTTC. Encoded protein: CASSYSGGSFHEQYF.

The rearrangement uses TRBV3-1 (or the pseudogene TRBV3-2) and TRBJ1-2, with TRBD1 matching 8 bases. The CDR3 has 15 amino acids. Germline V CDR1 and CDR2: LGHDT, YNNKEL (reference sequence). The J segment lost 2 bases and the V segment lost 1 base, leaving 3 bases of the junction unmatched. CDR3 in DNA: TGTGCCAGCAGCCAAGCTCCAGGGGGCAACTATGGCTACACCTTC. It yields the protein CASSQAPGGNYGYTF.

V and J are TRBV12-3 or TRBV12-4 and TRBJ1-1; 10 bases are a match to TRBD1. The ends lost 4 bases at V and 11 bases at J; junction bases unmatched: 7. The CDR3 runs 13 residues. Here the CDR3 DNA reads TGTGCCAGCAGTTCTAGACAGGGGGCGAAGGCTTTCTTT. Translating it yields CASSSRQGAKAFF.

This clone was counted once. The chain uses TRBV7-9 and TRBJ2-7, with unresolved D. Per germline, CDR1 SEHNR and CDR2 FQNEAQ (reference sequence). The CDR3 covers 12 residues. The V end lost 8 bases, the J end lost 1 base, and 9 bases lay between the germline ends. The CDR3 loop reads CASGSESYEQYF. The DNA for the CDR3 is TGTGCCAGCGGCTCAGAATCCTACGAGCAGTACTTC.